This T cell receptor (beta chain) was captured in a study of blood T cell repertoires in COVID-19. Study-wide background: T cells, B-cell-depleted T cells, or PBMCs supplied cDNA or gDNA.

Original processing notes: Amplification from reference gene primers served as the basis for estimated nucleated cell counts. The table came from immunoSEQ multiplex PCR; TCRdb's copy has only in-frame clones and leaves some out. The DNA gave D and trimming, while V, J and clone size come from that table. The table records some 150,000 clones, around 87% of them present only once. V shed 5 bases, J shed 5 bases, and the junction held 4 bases outside the gene matches. Germline loops: CDR1 SGHTA, CDR2 FQGNSA. The CDR3 is 13 amino acids. The sequence derives from a woman older than 75 in a cohort sampled during active or convalescent COVID-19. The sample was peripheral blood. The V gene is TRBV7-2, the J gene TRBJ2-5, with 8 positions matching TRBD2. The chain's CDR3 is CASSLGLVETQYF. The CDR3 nucleotides are TGTGCCAGCAGCCTGGGACTAGTGGAGACCCAGTACTTC.